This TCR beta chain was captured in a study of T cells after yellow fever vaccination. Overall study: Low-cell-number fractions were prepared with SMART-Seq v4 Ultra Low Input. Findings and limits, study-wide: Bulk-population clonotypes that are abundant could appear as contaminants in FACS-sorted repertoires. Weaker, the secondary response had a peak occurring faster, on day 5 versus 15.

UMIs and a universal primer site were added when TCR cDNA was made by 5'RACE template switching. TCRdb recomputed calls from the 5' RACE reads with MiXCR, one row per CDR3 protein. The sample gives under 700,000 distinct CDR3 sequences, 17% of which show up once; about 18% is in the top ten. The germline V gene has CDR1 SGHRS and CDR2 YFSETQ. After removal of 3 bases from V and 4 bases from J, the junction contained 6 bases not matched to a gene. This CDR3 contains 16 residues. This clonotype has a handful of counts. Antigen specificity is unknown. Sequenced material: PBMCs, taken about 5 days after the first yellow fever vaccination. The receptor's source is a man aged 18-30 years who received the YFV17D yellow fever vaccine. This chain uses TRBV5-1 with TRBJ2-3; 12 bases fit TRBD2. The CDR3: CASSWTSGVVSDTQYF. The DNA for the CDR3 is TGCGCCAGCAGCTGGACTAGCGGGGTAGTATCAGATACGCAGTATTTT.